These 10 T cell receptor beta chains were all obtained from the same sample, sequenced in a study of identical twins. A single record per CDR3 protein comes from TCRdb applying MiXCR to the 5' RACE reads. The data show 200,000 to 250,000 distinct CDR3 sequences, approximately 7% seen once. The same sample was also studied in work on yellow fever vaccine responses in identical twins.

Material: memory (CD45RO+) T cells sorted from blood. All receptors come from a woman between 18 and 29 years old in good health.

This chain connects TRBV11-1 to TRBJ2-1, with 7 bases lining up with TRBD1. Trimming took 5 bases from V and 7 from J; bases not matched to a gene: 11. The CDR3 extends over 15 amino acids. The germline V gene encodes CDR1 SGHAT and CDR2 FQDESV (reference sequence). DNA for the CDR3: TGTGCCAGCAGCCAATCAGGACAGGCCTGGAATGAGCAGTTCTTC. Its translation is CASSQSGQAWNEQFF.

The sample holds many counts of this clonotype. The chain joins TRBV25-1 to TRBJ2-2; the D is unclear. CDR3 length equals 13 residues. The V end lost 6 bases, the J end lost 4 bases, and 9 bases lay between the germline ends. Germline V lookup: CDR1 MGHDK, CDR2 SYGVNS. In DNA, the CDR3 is TGTGCCAGCAGGGGTAGGGCCACCGGGGAGCTGTTTTTT. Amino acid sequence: CASRGRATGELFF.

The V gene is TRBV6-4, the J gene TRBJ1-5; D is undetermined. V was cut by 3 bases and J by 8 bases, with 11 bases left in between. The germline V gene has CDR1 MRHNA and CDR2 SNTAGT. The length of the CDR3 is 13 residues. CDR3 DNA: TGTGCCAGCAGTGAGGACGGAATTAAGCCCCAGCATTTT. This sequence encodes CASSEDGIKPQHF.

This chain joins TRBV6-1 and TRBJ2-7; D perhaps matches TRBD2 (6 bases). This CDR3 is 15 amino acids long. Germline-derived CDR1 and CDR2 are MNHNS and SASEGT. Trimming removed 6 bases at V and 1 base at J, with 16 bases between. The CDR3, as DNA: TGTGCCAGCAGCCAAACCGGGACTCCGTCCTACGAGCAGTACTTC. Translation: CASSQTGTPSYEQYF.

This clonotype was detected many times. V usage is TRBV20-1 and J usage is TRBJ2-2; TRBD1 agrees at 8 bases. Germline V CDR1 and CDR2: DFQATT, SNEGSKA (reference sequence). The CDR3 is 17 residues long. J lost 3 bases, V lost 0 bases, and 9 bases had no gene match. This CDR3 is CSARDRYPGGDTGELFF. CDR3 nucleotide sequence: TGCAGTGCTAGAGATCGGTATCCAGGGGGCGACACCGGGGAGCTGTTTTTT.

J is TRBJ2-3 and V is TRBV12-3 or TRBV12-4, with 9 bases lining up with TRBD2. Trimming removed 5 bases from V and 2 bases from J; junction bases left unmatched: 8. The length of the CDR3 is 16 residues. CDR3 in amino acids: CASSARTSASTDTQYF. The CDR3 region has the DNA TGTGCCAGCAGTGCGCGGACTAGCGCATCCACAGATACGCAGTATTTT.

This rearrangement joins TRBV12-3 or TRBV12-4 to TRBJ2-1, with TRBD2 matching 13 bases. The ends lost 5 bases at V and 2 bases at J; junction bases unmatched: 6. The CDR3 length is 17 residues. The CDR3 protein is CASSQRTSGGPYNEQFF. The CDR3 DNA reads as TGTGCCAGCAGTCAACGGACTAGCGGGGGACCCTACAATGAGCAGTTCTTC.

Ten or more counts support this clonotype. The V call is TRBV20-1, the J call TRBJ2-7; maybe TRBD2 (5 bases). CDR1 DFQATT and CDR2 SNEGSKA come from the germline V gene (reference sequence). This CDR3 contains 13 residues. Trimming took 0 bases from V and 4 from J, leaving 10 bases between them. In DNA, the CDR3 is TGCAGTGCTAGAGATCGAGCGGAATACGAGCAGTACTTC. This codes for CSARDRAEYEQYF.

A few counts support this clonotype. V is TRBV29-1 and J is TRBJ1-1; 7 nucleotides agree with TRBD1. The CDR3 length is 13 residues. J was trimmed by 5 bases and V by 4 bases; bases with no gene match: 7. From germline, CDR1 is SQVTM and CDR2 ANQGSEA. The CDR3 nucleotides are TGCAGCGTTGGGGCAGGGGGAAGGACTGAAGCTTTCTTT. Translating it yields CSVGAGGRTEAFF.

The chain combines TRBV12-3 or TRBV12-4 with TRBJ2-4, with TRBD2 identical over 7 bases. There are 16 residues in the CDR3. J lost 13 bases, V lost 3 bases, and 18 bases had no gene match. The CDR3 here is CASSLDGGSPSGPQYF. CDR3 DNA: TGTGCCAGCAGTTTGGATGGCGGGAGTCCCTCTGGGCCCCAGTACTTC.